Described below is a single T cell receptor (beta chain) sequence and its context. The target antigen is unknown. This sample stems from a study of CD8 T cells in ankylosing spondylitis. Study-level findings and limits: Disease-linked clones reportedly concentrated significantly in matched ankylosing spondylitis synovial fluid. There were earlier reports of some motif variants in reactive arthritis synovial fluid and blood. One TCR beta motif, made up of about 8 highly homologous variants, appeared characteristic of ankylosing spondylitis blood. Relatively scarce in peripheral blood, disease-linked clones were CD8+.

5'-RACE, quantitative and with molecular barcodes, yielded the TCR beta libraries. In TCRdb, the 5' RACE reads were re-called with MiXCR into one record per CDR3 protein. Of fewer than 650,000 distinct CDR3 sequences detected, over 9.5% appear once; the ten largest clones hold approximately 7%. Trimming at V came to 6 bases and at J to 6 bases, leaving 9 bases not matched to a gene. Looked up from germline, CDR1 is SNHLY and CDR2 is FYNNEI. CDR3 length: 16 residues. The sequence was obtained from a male donor with ankylosing spondylitis. V gene TRBV2 combines with J gene TRBJ2-2; 11 bases fit TRBD2. Specimen: blood, either unsorted or a sorted T cell fraction (not recorded which). The CDR3 coding sequence is TGTGCCAGCAGGTCTGGGACTAGCGGAGCCCCCGGGGAGCTGTTTTTT. This sequence encodes CASRSGTSGAPGELFF. Filled out from reference TRBV2 and TRBJ2-2, the complete variable domain reads EPEVTQTPSHQVTQMGQEVILRCVPISNHLYFYWYRQILGQKVEFLVSFYNNEISEKSEIFDDQFSVERPDGSNFTLKIRSTKLEDSAMYFCASRSGTSGAPGELFFGEGSRLTVL.